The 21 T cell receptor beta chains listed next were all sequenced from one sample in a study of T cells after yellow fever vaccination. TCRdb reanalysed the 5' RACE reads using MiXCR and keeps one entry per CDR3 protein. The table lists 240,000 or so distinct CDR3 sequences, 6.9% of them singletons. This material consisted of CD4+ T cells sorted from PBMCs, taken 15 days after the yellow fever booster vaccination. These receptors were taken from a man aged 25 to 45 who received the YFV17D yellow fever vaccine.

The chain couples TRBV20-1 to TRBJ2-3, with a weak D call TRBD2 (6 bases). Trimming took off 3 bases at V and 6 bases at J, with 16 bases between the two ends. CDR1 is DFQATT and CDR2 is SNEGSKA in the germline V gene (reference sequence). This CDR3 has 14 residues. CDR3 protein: CSARGEVAADTQYF. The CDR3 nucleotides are TGCAGTGCTAGGGGGGAAGTAGCGGCCGATACGCAGTATTTT.

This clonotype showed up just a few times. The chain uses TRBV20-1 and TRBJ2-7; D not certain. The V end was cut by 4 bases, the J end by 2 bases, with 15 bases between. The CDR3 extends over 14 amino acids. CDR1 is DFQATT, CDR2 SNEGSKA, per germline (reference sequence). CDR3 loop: CSAKDLRQTYEQYF. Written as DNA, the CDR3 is TGCAGTGCTAAGGACCTACGGCAAACCTACGAGCAGTACTTC.

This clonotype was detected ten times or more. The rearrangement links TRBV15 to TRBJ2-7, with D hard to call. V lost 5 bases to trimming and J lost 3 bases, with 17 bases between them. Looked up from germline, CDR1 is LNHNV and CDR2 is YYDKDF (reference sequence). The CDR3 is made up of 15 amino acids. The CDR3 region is CATSSLGKGIYEQYF. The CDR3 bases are TGTGCCACCAGCTCCCTGGGGAAAGGCATCTACGAGCAGTACTTC.

The CDR3 here is CASTQDSLLNTEAFF. As DNA, the CDR3 is TGTGCCAGCACCCAGGACAGCCTCCTGAACACTGAAGCTTTCTTT. The chain links TRBV5-5 to TRBJ1-1; the D gene is possibly TRBD1 (6 bases). The CDR3 is 15 amino acids. V lost 6 bases, J lost 0 bases, and 15 bases lay in between. Per germline, CDR1 SGHKS and CDR2 YYEKEE (reference sequence).

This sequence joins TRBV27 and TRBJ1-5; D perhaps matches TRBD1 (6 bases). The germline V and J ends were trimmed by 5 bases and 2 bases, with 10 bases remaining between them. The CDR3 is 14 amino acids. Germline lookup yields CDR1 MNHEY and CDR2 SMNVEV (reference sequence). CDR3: CASSTGGRNQPQHF. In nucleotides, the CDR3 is TGTGCCAGCAGTACCGGGGGCCGCAATCAGCCCCAGCATTTT.

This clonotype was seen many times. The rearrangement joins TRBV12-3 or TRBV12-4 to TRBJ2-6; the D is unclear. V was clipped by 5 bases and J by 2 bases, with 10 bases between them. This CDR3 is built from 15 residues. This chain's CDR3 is CASSLRAAGANVLTF. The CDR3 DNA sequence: TGTGCCAGCAGTCTAAGAGCAGCTGGGGCCAACGTCCTGACTTTC.

The CDR3 bases are TGTGCCAGCAGCGTTGGTGGGGTGGCCGGAAACACCATATATTTT. Encoded protein: CASSVGGVAGNTIYF. V gene TRBV9 combines with J gene TRBJ1-3; D unresolved. CDR3 length: 15 amino acids. Germline V gene lookup returns CDR1 SGDLS and CDR2 YYNGEE. V lost 2 bases and J lost 4, with 13 bases in between.

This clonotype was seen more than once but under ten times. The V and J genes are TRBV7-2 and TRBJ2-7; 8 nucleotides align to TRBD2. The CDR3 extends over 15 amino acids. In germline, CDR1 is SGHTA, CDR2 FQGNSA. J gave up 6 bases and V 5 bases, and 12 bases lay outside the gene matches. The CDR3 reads CASSAGLVAGFEQYF. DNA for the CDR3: TGTGCCAGCAGCGCGGGGTTGGTAGCGGGATTCGAGCAGTACTTC.

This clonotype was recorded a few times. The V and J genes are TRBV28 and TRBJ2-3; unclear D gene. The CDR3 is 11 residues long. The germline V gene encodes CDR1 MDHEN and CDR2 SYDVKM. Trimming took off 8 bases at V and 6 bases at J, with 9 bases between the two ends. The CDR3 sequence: CASRQRDTQYF. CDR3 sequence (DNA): TGTGCCAGCCGGCAGAGGGATACGCAGTATTTT. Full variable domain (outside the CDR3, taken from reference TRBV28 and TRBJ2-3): DVKVTQSSRYLVKRTGEKVFLECVQDMDHENMFWYRQDPGLGLRLIYFSYDVKMKEKGDIPEGYSVSREKKERFSLILESASTNQTSMYLCASRQRDTQYFGPGTRLTVL.

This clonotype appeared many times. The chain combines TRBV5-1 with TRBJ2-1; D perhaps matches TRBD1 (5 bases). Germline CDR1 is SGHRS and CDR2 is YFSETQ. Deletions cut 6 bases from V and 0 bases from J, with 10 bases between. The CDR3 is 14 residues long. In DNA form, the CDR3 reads TGCGCCAGCAACGGACAAACCTCCTACAATGAGCAGTTCTTC. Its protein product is CASNGQTSYNEQFF.

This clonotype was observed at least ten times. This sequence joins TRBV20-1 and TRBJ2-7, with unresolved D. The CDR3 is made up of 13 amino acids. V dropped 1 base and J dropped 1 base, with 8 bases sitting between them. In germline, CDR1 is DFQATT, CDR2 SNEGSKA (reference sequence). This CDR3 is CSARVQPSYEQYF. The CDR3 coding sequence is TGCAGTGCTAGAGTACAACCTTCCTACGAGCAGTACTTC.

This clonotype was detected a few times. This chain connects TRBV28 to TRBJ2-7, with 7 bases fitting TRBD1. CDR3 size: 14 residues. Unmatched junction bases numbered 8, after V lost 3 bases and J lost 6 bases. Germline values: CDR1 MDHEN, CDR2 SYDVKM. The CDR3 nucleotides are TGTGCCAGCAGTTTGGAGAGGGGGCATAGCGAGCAGTACTTC. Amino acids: CASSLERGHSEQYF.

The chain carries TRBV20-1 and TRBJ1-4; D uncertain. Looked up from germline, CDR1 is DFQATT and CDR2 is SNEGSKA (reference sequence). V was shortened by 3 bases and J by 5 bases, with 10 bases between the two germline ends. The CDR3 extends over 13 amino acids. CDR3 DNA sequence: TGCAGTGCTAGCCGACAAAGAAATGAAAAACTGTTTTTT. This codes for CSASRQRNEKLFF.

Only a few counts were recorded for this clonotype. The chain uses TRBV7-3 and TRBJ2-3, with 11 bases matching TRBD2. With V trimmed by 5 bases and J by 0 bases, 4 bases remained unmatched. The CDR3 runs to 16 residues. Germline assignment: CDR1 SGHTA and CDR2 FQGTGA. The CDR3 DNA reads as TGTGCCAGCAGCGCGGGGACTAGCGGTAGCACAGATACGCAGTATTTT. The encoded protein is CASSAGTSGSTDTQYF.

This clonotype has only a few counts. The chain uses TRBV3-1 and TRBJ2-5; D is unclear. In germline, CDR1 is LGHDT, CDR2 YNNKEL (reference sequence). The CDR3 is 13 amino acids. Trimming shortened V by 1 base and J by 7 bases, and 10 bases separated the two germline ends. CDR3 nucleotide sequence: TGTGCCAGCAGCCAAGGGACCTCGGGGACCCAGTACTTC. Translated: CASSQGTSGTQYF.

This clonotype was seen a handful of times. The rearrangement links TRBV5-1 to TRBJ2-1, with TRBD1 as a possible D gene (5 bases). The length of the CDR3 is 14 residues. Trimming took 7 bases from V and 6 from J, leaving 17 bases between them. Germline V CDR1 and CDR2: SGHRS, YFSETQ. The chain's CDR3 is CASGRLGAFNEQFF. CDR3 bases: TGCGCCAGCGGAAGATTAGGGGCGTTCAATGAGCAGTTCTTC. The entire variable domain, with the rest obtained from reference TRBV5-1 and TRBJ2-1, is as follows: KAGVTQTPRYLIKTRGQQVTLSCSPISGHRSVSWYQQTPGQGLQFLFEYFSETQRNKGNFPGRFSGRQFSNSRSEMNVSTLELGDSALYLCASGRLGAFNEQFFGPGTRLTVL.

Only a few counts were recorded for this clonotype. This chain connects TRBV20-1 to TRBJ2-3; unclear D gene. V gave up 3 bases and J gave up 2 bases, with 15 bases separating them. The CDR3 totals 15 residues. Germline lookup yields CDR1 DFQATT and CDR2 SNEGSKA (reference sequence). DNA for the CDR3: TGCAGTGCTAGGAGTATTGAGATGGCCACAGATACGCAGTATTTT. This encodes CSARSIEMATDTQYF.

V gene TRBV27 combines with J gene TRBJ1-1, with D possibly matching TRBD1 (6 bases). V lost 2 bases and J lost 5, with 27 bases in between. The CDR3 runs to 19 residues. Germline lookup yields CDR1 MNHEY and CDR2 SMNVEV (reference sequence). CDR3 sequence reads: CASSLNPPTSRQGKTEAFF. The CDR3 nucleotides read TGTGCCAGCAGTTTAAACCCACCCACTTCCCGGCAGGGGAAGACTGAAGCTTTCTTT.

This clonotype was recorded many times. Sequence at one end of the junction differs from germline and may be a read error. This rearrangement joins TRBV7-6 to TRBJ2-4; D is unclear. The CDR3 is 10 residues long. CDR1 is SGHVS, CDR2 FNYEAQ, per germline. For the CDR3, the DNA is TGTGCCAGCAGCTTAGAGACAACACCCTTC. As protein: CASSLETTPF.

This CDR3 reads CASSWNSLYEQYF. CDR3 coding DNA: TGCGCCAGCAGCTGGAATAGTTTGTACGAGCAGTACTTC. J is TRBJ2-7 and V is TRBV5-1, with unresolved D. The length of the CDR3 is 13 residues. V shed 3 bases and J shed 4 bases, with 11 bases lying between them. Germline V gene data show CDR1 as SGHRS and CDR2 as YFSETQ.

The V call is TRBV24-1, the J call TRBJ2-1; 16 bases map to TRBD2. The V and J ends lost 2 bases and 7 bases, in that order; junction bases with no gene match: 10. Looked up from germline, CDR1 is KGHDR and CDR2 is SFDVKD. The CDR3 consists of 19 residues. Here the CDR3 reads CATSDSSGTSGRASNEQFF. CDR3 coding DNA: TGTGCCACCAGTGATTCTTCCGGGACTAGCGGGAGGGCCAGTAATGAGCAGTTCTTC.